The next 27 T cell receptor beta chains were all read from a single sample in a study of early T cells in non-severe SARS-CoV-2 infection. TCRdb reanalysed the 5' RACE reads using MiXCR and keeps one entry per CDR3 protein. This table holds around 77,000 distinct CDR3 sequences, 5% found once. The input for sequencing was whole blood, taken at baseline. These receptors were collected from an adult who was a healthcare worker with PCR-confirmed SARS-CoV-2 infection or an uninfected control (not recorded which).

This clonotype was seen only a few times. The genes are TRBV30 and TRBJ2-7; TRBD1 matches at 8 bases. V was pared by 3 bases and J by 4 bases, with 8 bases of the junction left unmatched. The CDR3 is 14 residues long. Germline CDR1 and CDR2: GTSNPN and SVGIG (reference sequence). The CDR3 DNA follows: TGTGCCTGGAGGACTTTAGACAGGGGATACGAGCAGTACTTC. Translating gives CAWRTLDRGYEQYF.

The chain joins TRBV7-2 to TRBJ1-2; perhaps TRBD1 as D (5 bases). Trimming took off 3 bases at V and 4 bases at J, with 12 bases between the two ends. Germline CDR1 SGHTA, CDR2 FQGNSA. The CDR3 is 14 amino acids. Here the CDR3 DNA reads TGTGCCAGCAGCTTCCGGGACGGACCCTATGGCTACACCTTC. Amino acids: CASSFRDGPYGYTF.

This clonotype was counted many times. The J gene is TRBJ2-7, the V gene TRBV3-1; D call uncertain. The germline V gene has CDR1 LGHDT and CDR2 YNNKEL (reference sequence). The V and J ends lost 4 bases and 9 bases respectively, with 19 bases between them. CDR3 length equals 14 residues. The CDR3 is CASSLGRSTGVQYF. CDR3 nucleotides: TGTGCCAGCAGCCTAGGACGATCCACCGGTGTGCAGTACTTC.

V usage is TRBV20-1 and J usage is TRBJ2-7, with 8 bases identical to TRBD2. Trimming removed 7 bases from V and 3 bases from J; junction bases left unmatched: 5. This CDR3 contains 12 residues. The germline CDR1 and CDR2 sequences are DFQATT and SNEGSKA (reference sequence). The CDR3 region is CSVTSADYEQYF. Here the CDR3 DNA reads TGCAGTGTGACTAGCGCTGACTACGAGCAGTACTTC.

This clonotype has a handful of counts. V is TRBV3-1 and J is TRBJ1-6; tentatively, D is TRBD1 (5 bases). The CDR3 has 12 residues. V shed 5 bases and J shed 15 bases, with 14 bases lying between them. Germline V CDR1 and CDR2: LGHDT, YNNKEL (reference sequence). The CDR3 is CASSKVGLGLHF. CDR3 nucleotide sequence: TGTGCCAGCAGCAAGGTGGGGCTCGGCCTCCACTTT.

This clonotype was detected only a few times. The rearrangement uses TRBV6-1 and TRBJ2-7; D is perhaps TRBD1 or TRBD2 (5 bases each). V gave up 4 bases and J gave up 0 bases, with 10 bases separating them. The CDR3 sequence is 14 residues long. CDR1 and CDR2 from the germline V gene are MNHNS and SASEGT. Written as DNA, the CDR3 is TGTGCCAGCAGTGGAGGGACCTACTCCTACGAGCAGTACTTC. This codes for CASSGGTYSYEQYF.

This clonotype was seen repeatedly, ten times or more. The chain has TRBV6-6 and TRBJ2-4; D may correspond to TRBD1 or TRBD2 (5 bases each). The CDR3 spans 12 residues. The germline gives CDR1 MNHNY, CDR2 SVGAGI (reference sequence). Trimming took off 9 bases at V and 8 bases at J, with 14 bases between the two ends. CDR3 sequence: CASAGGAYIQYF. In nucleotides, the CDR3 is TGTGCCAGTGCGGGTGGGGCGTACATTCAGTACTTC.

The chain has TRBV4-1 and TRBJ1-4; 11 bases are shared with TRBD1. V lost 2 bases to trimming and J lost 8 bases; unmatched junction nucleotides: 10. There are 17 residues in the CDR3. CDR1 and CDR2 (germline): MGHRA, YSYEKL. This chain's CDR3 is CASSQTLSGTGGEKLFF. The CDR3 DNA is TGCGCCAGCAGCCAAACTTTATCCGGGACAGGGGGAGAAAAACTGTTTTTT.

The sample holds many counts of this clonotype. The chain joins TRBV27 to TRBJ2-1; 12 bases agree with TRBD1. The V gene end was trimmed by 6 bases and the J gene end by 4 bases; junction bases not matched to a gene: 4. The germline gives CDR1 MNHEY, CDR2 SMNVEV (reference sequence). CDR3 length: 15 residues. The CDR3 here is CASRGQGAGYNEQFF. The CDR3 DNA reads TGTGCCAGCAGGGGACAGGGGGCAGGATACAATGAGCAGTTCTTC.

This clonotype was detected many times. This chain links TRBV7-9 with TRBJ2-2; D uncertain. Germline lookup yields CDR1 SEHNR and CDR2 FQNEAQ (reference sequence). This CDR3 spans 14 amino acids. The ends were cut back, 0 bases at V and 2 bases at J, with 4 bases in the middle. In DNA, the CDR3 is TGTGCCAGCAGCTTAGCCGCTAACACCGGGGAGCTGTTTTTT. Amino acids: CASSLAANTGELFF.

This clonotype came up a few times. This chain connects TRBV6-5 to TRBJ2-1; D is uncertain. The ends were cut back, 5 bases at V and 5 bases at J, with 10 bases in the middle. Germline values: CDR1 MNHEY, CDR2 SVGAGI. This CDR3 is built from 13 residues. The DNA for the CDR3 is TGTGCCAGCAGTCGGGTCCCGGACAATGAGCAGTTCTTC. Its protein product is CASSRVPDNEQFF.

This clonotype was observed many times. The V gene is TRBV13, the J gene TRBJ2-3; 8 nucleotides match TRBD2. V lost 5 bases, J lost 0 bases, and 10 bases stayed unmatched. Germline assignment: CDR1 PRHDT and CDR2 FYEKMQ (reference sequence). The CDR3 runs 17 residues. CDR3 nucleotide sequence: TGTGCCAGCAGCCCAGAGCCTACTAGCGGAAGCACAGATACGCAGTATTTT. It encodes CASSPEPTSGSTDTQYF.

The CDR3 protein is CASSPSWTLLGDTQYF. CDR3 sequence (DNA): TGTGCCAGCTCACCATCCTGGACCCTCCTGGGAGATACGCAGTATTTT. J is TRBJ2-3 and V is TRBV18; D remains ambiguous. The germline CDR1 and CDR2 sequences are KGHSH and LQKENI. The V gene lost 2 bases and the J gene lost 5 bases, with 17 bases spanning the gap. This CDR3 comprises 16 residues. The full variable domain, its missing parts supplied by reference TRBV18 and TRBJ2-3, is NAGVMQNPRHLVRRRGQEARLRCSPMKGHSHVYWYRQLPEEGLKFMVYLQKENIIDESGMPKERFSAEFPKEGPSILRIQQVVRGDSAAYFCASSPSWTLLGDTQYFGPGTRLTVL.

This clonotype was seen ten or more times. The chain uses TRBV9 and TRBJ1-1, with D possibly TRBD1 on 5 matching bases. The germline V and J ends were trimmed by 0 bases and 4 bases, with 16 bases remaining between them. Per the germline V gene, CDR1 is SGDLS and CDR2 is YYNGEE. There are 16 residues in the CDR3. CDR3 amino acids: CASSVDDGGSGTEAFF. The CDR3 region has the DNA TGTGCCAGCAGCGTAGATGACGGGGGTAGCGGCACTGAAGCTTTCTTT.

V and J are TRBV7-9 and TRBJ2-7; D not resolved. Trimming removed 5 bases from V and 4 bases from J, with 12 bases in between. This CDR3 has 13 residues. The germline V gene has CDR1 SEHNR and CDR2 FQNEAQ (reference sequence). CDR3 region: CASSPPLKYEQYF. CDR3 coding DNA: TGTGCCAGCAGCCCCCCCCTGAAGTACGAGCAGTACTTC.

The rearrangement uses TRBV21-1 and TRBJ1-1. TRBV21-1 is an annotated pseudogene. This CDR3 has 15 residues. The CDR3 DNA follows: TGTGCCAGCAGCAAAGGTAGGGATGGGGACACTGAAGCTTTCTTT. Residues: CASSKGRDGDTEAFF.

This clonotype was seen many times. The rearrangement links TRBV29-1 to TRBJ1-1, with D unclear. Germline-derived CDR1 and CDR2 are SQVTM and ANQGSEA. This CDR3 has 13 residues. V lost 2 bases to trimming and J lost 3 bases, with 10 bases between them. CDR3 in DNA: TGCAGCGTTGAATATGGGTGGGACACTGAAGCTTTCTTT. The encoded protein is CSVEYGWDTEAFF.

This clonotype occurred many times. The chain couples TRBV12-3 or TRBV12-4 to TRBJ1-3; TRBD1 aligns across 7 bases. The CDR3 length is 15 residues. Trimming took 4 bases from V and 4 from J; bases not matched to a gene: 7. As DNA, the CDR3 is TGTGCCAGCAGTTCAGACAGGGCGTCCGGAAACACCATATATTTT. It translates to CASSSDRASGNTIYF.

This clonotype was seen at least ten times. The chain links TRBV28 to TRBJ1-4; D is perhaps TRBD1 (5 bases). The CDR3 is 15 amino acids. Trimming cost V 5 bases and J 0 bases, with 10 bases left between them. CDR1 is MDHEN, CDR2 SYDVKM, per germline. CDR3 DNA sequence: TGTGCCAGCAGTACCTCGACAGCAACTAATGAAAAACTGTTTTTT. Encoded protein: CASSTSTATNEKLFF.

The chain carries TRBV12-5 and TRBJ2-1; TRBD2 agrees at 7 bases. V lost 3 bases and J lost 4; bases outside the gene matches: 6. CDR3 length equals 15 residues. CDR1 and CDR2 (germline): LGHNT, FRNRAP. CDR3 loop: CASGFLAGEYNEQFF. The CDR3 DNA sequence: TGTGCTAGTGGTTTTTTGGCGGGAGAGTACAATGAGCAGTTCTTC. The full variable domain, with the rest looked up from reference TRBV12-5 and TRBJ2-1, is DARVTQTPRHKVTEMGQEVTMRCQPILGHNTVFWYRQTMMQGLELLAYFRNRAPLDDSGMPKDRFSAEMPDATLATLKIQPSEPRDSAVYFCASGFLAGEYNEQFFGPGTRLTVL.

This clonotype was recorded at least ten times. V is TRBV4-1 and J is TRBJ2-5; D may be TRBD1 or TRBD2 (5 bases each). Germline-derived CDR1 and CDR2 are MGHRA and YSYEKL. The CDR3 runs 14 residues. Trimming removed 4 bases from V and 4 bases from J, with 13 bases in between. For the CDR3, the DNA is TGCGCCAGCAGCCGGGGCTATGGGACAGAGACCCAGTACTTC. This translates into CASSRGYGTETQYF.

This clonotype was seen many times. The rearrangement links TRBV7-8 to TRBJ2-1; TRBD2 agrees at 7 bases. CDR3 length equals 15 residues. Losses at the gene ends were 1 base for V and 8 bases for J; bases not matched to a gene: 8. Germline CDR1 SGHVS, CDR2 FQNEAQ. The DNA of the CDR3 is TGTGCCAGCAGCTTAGAAAGAGCGGGATCCCATGAGCAGTTCTTC. Translated, it gives CASSLERAGSHEQFF.

There are a few counts of this clonotype. The chain has TRBV28 and TRBJ2-7; D gene ambiguous. Looked up from germline, CDR1 is MDHEN and CDR2 is SYDVKM. The CDR3 is 13 amino acids. Trimming cost V 10 bases and J 4 bases, with 17 bases left between them. Here the CDR3 DNA reads TGTGCCACCCTAGATATAGATCGGTACGAGCAGTACTTC. Protein: CATLDIDRYEQYF.

The chain couples TRBV4-1 to TRBJ2-7; D ambiguous. The germline V and J ends were trimmed by 1 base and 2 bases, with 12 bases remaining between them. This CDR3 has 15 residues. The germline V gene encodes CDR1 MGHRA and CDR2 YSYEKL. The CDR3 sequence: CASSQGSDATYEQYF. DNA for the CDR3: TGCGCCAGCAGCCAAGGGAGCGATGCCACCTACGAGCAGTACTTC.

This clonotype was seen at least ten times. This chain connects TRBV10-1 to TRBJ2-7; 8 nucleotides line up with TRBD2. This CDR3 spans 17 amino acids. The V segment lost 7 bases and the J segment 2 bases; nucleotides outside the gene matches: 16. Germline CDR1 WNHNN, CDR2 SYGVQD (reference sequence). Written as DNA, the CDR3 is TGCGCCAGCATCCGACCCGGGACTAGTGGGATCCCCTACGAGCAGTACTTC. Translated: CASIRPGTSGIPYEQYF.

In this sample, this clonotype turned up many times. The chain recombines TRBV5-1 with TRBJ2-3; D unresolved. V was trimmed by 2 bases and J by 0 bases, leaving 7 bases between them. Germline CDR1 reads SGHRS; CDR2 reads YFSETQ. CDR3 length equals 14 residues. The CDR3 region is CASSFQLSTDTQYF. The CDR3 DNA follows: TGCGCCAGCAGCTTTCAGCTTAGCACAGATACGCAGTATTTT.

This clonotype was picked up many times. This chain connects TRBV11-2 to TRBJ2-1, with TRBD2 matching over 8 bases. The CDR3 extends over 12 amino acids. Germline V gives CDR1 SGHAT, CDR2 FQNNGV. V dropped 1 base and J dropped 14; count of bases not matched to a gene: 4. For the CDR3, the DNA is TGTGCCAGCAGCTTAGGGGGACTAGAAGAGTTCTTC. Its translation: CASSLGGLEEFF.